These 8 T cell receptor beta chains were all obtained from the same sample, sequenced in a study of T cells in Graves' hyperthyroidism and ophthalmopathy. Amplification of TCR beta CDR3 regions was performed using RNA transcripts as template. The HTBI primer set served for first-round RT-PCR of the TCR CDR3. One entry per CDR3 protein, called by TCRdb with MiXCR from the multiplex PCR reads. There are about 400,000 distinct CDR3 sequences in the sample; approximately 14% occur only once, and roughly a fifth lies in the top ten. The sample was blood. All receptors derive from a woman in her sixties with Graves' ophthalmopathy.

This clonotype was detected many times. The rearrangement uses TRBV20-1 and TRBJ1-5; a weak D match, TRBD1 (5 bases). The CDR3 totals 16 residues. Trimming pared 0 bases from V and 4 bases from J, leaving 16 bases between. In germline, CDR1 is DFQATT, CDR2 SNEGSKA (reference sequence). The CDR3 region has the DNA TGCAGTGCTAGAGATCCTGGGGGGACCCCAAATCAGCCCCAGCATTTT. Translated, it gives CSARDPGGTPNQPQHF.

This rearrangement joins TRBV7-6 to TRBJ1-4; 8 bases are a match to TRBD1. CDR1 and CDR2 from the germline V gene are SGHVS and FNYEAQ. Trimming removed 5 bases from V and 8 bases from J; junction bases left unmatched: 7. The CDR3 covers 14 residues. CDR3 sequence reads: CASSQTGAREKLFF. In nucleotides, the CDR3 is TGTGCCAGCAGCCAGACAGGGGCGAGAGAAAAACTGTTTTTT.

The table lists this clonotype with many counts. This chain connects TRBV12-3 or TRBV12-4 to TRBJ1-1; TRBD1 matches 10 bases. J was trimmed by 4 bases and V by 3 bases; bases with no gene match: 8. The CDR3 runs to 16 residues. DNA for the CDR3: TGTGCCAGCAGTTTTCCCCCCCGGACAGGGGGCACTGAAGCTTTCTTT. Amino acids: CASSFPPRTGGTEAFF.

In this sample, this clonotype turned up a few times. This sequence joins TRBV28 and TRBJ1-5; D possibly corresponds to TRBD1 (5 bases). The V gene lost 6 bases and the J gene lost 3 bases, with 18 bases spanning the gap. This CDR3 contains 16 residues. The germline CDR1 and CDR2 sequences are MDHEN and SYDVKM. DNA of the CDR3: TGTGCCAGCAGCTTTTTAGTGGCAGGGAACAATCAGCCCCAGCATTTT. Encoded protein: CASSFLVAGNNQPQHF.

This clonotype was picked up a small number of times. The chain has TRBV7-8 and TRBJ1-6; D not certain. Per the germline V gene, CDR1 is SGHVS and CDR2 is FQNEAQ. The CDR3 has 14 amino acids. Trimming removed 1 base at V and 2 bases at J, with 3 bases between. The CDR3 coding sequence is TGTGCCAGCAGCTTAGGAGCCTATAATTCACCCCTCCACTTT. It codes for CASSLGAYNSPLHF.

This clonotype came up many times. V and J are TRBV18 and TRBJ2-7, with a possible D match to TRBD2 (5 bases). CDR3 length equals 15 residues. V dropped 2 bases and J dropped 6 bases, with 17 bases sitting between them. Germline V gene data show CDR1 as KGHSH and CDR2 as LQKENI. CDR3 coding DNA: TGTGCCAGCTCACCAACTAGGGCGTCATCTTCCGAGCAGTACTTC. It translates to CASSPTRASSSEQYF.

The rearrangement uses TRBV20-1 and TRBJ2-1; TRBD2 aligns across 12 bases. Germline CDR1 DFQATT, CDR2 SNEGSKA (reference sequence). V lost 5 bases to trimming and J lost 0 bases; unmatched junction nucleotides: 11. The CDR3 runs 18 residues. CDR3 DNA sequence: TGCAGTGCTTTAAAATTGGGACTAGCGGGTATCTCCTACAATGAGCAGTTCTTC. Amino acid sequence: CSALKLGLAGISYNEQFF.

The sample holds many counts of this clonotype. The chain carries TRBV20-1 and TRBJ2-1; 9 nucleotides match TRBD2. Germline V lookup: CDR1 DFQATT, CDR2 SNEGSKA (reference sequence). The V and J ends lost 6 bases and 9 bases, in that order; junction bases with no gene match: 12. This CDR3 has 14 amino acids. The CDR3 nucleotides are TGCAGTGCCAAGAGCCCCGGCGGGGGGGCTGAGCAGTTCTTC. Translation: CSAKSPGGGAEQFF.